This record looks at one T cell receptor beta chain sequence and its context. TCRdb's copy holds only in-frame clones and misses some; the assay was immunoSEQ multiplex PCR. The sample has more than 1,200,000 clones, 98% to 99% seen once. The source of the sample is a study of shared clonotypes between healthy human individuals. This CDR3 has 14 amino acids. V gave up 5 bases and J gave up 6 bases, with 17 bases separating them. The germline V gene encodes CDR1 MDHEN and CDR2 SYDVKM. V and J are TRBV28 and TRBJ2-7; D uncertain. The source material was naive CD4+ T cells sorted from blood. The subset: CD45RA+ positively selected. The receptor was derived from a young man in good health. In DNA, the CDR3 is TGTGCCAGCAGTCCTACCAGGCGGATCACCGAGCAGTACTTC. Protein: CASSPTRRITEQYF.